This is a list of T cell receptor beta chains from one sample in a study of T cell responses to AZD1222 COVID-19 vaccine. Sequencing was performed with immunoSEQ multiplex PCR; in TCRdb, only in-frame clones are kept and a portion is missing. Among 54,000 or so clones, 80% were seen once, and the ten largest hold roughly 4.9%. The material was peripheral blood, obtained 28 days after the second AZD1222 dose. Receptors were obtained from an adult who received the AZD1222 COVID-19 vaccine. The CDR3 runs from the conserved cysteine through the conserved F or W. Fields, in order: D gene, J gene, clone size, V gene, CDR3 protein, CDR3 DNA. D genes are given only for firm matches. The size entry is marked missing in some rows and otherwise reads once, few, many or a size class.

NA TRBJ2-1 NA TRBV10-2 CASSETPSNEQFF TGCGCCAGCAGTGAGACACCTTCCAATGAGCAGTTCTTC
NA TRBJ1-6 few TRBV7-9 CASSNLDNSPLHF TGTGCCAGCAGTAACCTCGATAATTCACCCCTCCACTTT
TRBD2 TRBJ2-7 NA TRBV4-2 CASSQDASGRTYEQYF TGTGCCAGCAGCCAAGATGCTAGCGGGAGGACTTACGAGCAGTACTTC
TRBD1 TRBJ2-3 NA TRBV19 CASGRGNSDTQYF TGTGCCAGTGGCAGGGGGAATTCAGATACGCAGTATTTT
NA TRBJ2-3 NA TRBV28 CASSLRGGASTDTQYF TGTGCCAGCAGTTTAAGGGGGGGAGCTAGCACAGATACGCAGTATTTT
NA TRBJ2-5 NA TRBV7-9 CASSLVTGTTRAGETQYF TGTGCCAGCAGCTTAGTAACGGGTACCACCAGGGCGGGCGAGACCCAGTACTTC
TRBD1 TRBJ2-5 NA TRBV19 CASSLGTGRETQYF TGTGCCAGTAGTCTCGGGACAGGGCGAGAGACCCAGTACTTC
TRBD1 TRBJ1-2 NA TRBV9 CASSDTGVANYGYTF TGTGCCAGCAGCGATACAGGGGTAGCTAACTATGGCTACACCTTC
NA TRBJ1-5 few TRBV19 CASSIAGQPQHF TGTGCCAGTAGTATCGCGGGTCAGCCCCAGCATTTT
TRBD2 TRBJ2-5 NA TRBV9 CASSVVSSGSETQYF TGTGCCAGCAGCGTAGTTTCTAGCGGGAGTGAGACCCAGTACTTC
NA TRBJ1-1 few TRBV5-6 CASSPRFTNTEAFF TGTGCCAGCAGCCCTCGGTTTACTAACACTGAAGCTTTCTTT
TRBD1 TRBJ2-7 NA TRBV6-1 CATGRTGNYEQYF TGTGCCACCGGAAGGACAGGGAACTACGAGCAGTACTTC
NA TRBJ1-4 NA TRBV27 CASSFTVIGGNEKLFF TGTGCCAGCAGTTTTACAGTAATCGGGGGAAATGAAAAACTGTTTTTT
NA TRBJ1-2 NA TRBV19 CASTPDGSYGYTF TGTGCCAGTACCCCGGACGGATCCTATGGCTACACCTTC
NA TRBJ1-2 NA TRBV5-1 CASSPSEGQVSYTF TGCGCCAGCAGCCCTTCCGAAGGCCAGGTCAGCTACACCTTC